This record looks at one T cell receptor beta chain sequence and its context. This sample is part of a study of T cell changes during pregnancy in multiple sclerosis. V shed 2 bases and J 2 bases; nucleotides not matched to a gene: 7. CDR3 length equals 16 residues. Germline CDR1 reads SGHKS; CDR2 reads YYEKEE (reference sequence). Assay: immunoSEQ multiplex PCR; the TCRdb copy retains only in-frame clones and omits some. The sample carries around 60,000 clones, more than 80% recorded once. Sequencing used CD4+ T cells from peripheral blood mononuclear cells, obtained after pregnancy. The receptor was isolated from a female donor in good health, enrolled as a control in a pregnancy study. This rearrangement joins TRBV5-5 to TRBJ2-5; 9 bases match TRBD2. The CDR3 region is CASSFVRSGGQETQYF. For the CDR3, the DNA is TGTGCCAGCAGCTTCGTGAGAAGCGGGGGGCAAGAGACCCAGTACTTC.